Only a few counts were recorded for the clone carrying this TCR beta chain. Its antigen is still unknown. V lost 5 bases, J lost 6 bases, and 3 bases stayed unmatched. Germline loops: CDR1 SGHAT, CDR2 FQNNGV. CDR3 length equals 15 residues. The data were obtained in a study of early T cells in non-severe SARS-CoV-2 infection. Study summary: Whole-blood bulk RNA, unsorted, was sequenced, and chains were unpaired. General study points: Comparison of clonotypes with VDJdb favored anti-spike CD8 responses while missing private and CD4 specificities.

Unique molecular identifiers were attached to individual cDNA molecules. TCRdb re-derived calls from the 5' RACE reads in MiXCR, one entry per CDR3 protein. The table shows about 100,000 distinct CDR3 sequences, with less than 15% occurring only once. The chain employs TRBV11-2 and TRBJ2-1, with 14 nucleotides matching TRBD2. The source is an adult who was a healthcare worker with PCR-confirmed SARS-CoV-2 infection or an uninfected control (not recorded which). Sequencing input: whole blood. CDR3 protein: CASSQGLAGVNEQFF. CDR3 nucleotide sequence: TGTGCCAGCAGCCAGGGACTAGCGGGGGTCAATGAGCAGTTCTTC.